The 28 T cell receptor beta chains given below trace back to one sample, sequenced in a study of response to subunit inactivated influenza vaccine. Using its own MiXCR run on the RT-PCR reads, TCRdb lists one record per CDR3 protein. This sample has around 150,000 distinct CDR3 sequences; roughly 10% occur once, and the top ten carry around an eighth. Sequenced material: non-naive T cells sorted from PBMCs, taken 40 to 50 days after vaccination. Source of these receptors: a man in his fifties who received an inactivated influenza vaccine.

At least ten counts were recorded for this clonotype. V and J are TRBV29-1 and TRBJ2-3; the D is unclear. Trimming took off 4 bases at V and 3 bases at J, with 8 bases between the two ends. Germline values: CDR1 SQVTM, CDR2 ANQGSEA. There are 12 residues in the CDR3. CDR3 in DNA: TGCAGCGTTGCTGTCTCAACAGATACGCAGTATTTT. It specifies CSVAVSTDTQYF.

The chain uses TRBV30 and TRBJ2-2, with D perhaps matching TRBD1 (8 bases). V was clipped by 5 bases and J by 6 bases, with 16 bases between them. The germline gives CDR1 GTSNPN, CDR2 SVGIG (reference sequence). CDR3 length: 14 residues. The CDR3 protein is CAWDGQGGAGELFF. The DNA of the CDR3 is TGTGCCTGGGATGGACAGGGAGGGGCCGGGGAGCTGTTTTTT.

This chain joins TRBV5-8 and TRBJ1-5; D not certain. The germline V gene has CDR1 SGHTS and CDR2 YDEGEE. With 2 bases removed from V and 6 bases from J, the gap between germline ends came to 15 bases. The length of the CDR3 is 15 residues. The CDR3 DNA reads as TGTGCCAGCAGCTTCCGGGAGAATAAAGCTCAGCCCCAGCATTTT. Protein product: CASSFRENKAQPQHF.

This clonotype turned up a few times. This chain joins TRBV6-1 and TRBJ1-5; no reliable D call. CDR3 length: 14 residues. Per germline, CDR1 MNHNS and CDR2 SASEGT. The V end lost 3 bases, the J end lost 3 bases, and 9 bases lay between the germline ends. The CDR3 DNA follows: TGTGCCAGCAGTGACAGAGAATTCAATCAGCCCCAGCATTTT. Its protein product is CASSDREFNQPQHF.

The chain links TRBV4-2 to TRBJ1-6; D unclear. The ends were cut back, 4 bases at V and 6 bases at J, with 16 bases in the middle. The CDR3 totals 16 residues. Germline V gene lookup returns CDR1 LGHNA and CDR2 YNFKEQ. CDR3 sequence: CASSRQIRGGNSPLHF. The CDR3 bases are TGTGCCAGCAGCCGACAAATACGGGGAGGTAATTCACCCCTCCACTTT.

This clonotype turned up a few times. The chain links TRBV7-9 to TRBJ1-4, with unresolved D. The V gene lost 3 bases and the J gene lost 5 bases, with 7 bases spanning the gap. CDR1 and CDR2 (germline): SEHNR, FQNEAQ (reference sequence). CDR3 length: 13 residues. CDR3 sequence reads: CASSFGGNEKLFF. DNA for the CDR3: TGTGCCAGCAGCTTCGGAGGGAATGAAAAACTGTTTTTT.

This clonotype appeared a few times. This chain connects TRBV29-1 to TRBJ2-1; 10 bases match TRBD1. The V and J ends lost 6 bases and 9 bases, in that order; junction bases with no gene match: 11. Per germline, CDR1 SQVTM and CDR2 ANQGSEA. CDR3 length: 14 residues. In DNA form, the CDR3 reads TGCAGCGTGGCGTTAGGACAGGGGGGGGCTGAGCAGTTCTTC. Translated, it gives CSVALGQGGAEQFF.

The chain couples TRBV20-1 to TRBJ2-7, with D perhaps matching TRBD2 (5 bases). The CDR3 sequence is 10 residues long. V was cut by 6 bases and J by 6 bases, with 9 bases left in between. Germline lookup yields CDR1 DFQATT and CDR2 SNEGSKA (reference sequence). The CDR3 region is CSATRIEQYF. CDR3 DNA sequence: TGCAGTGCAACTAGAATCGAGCAGTACTTC.

This clonotype was detected many times. V and J are TRBV18 and TRBJ2-7, with D possibly matching TRBD1 (7 bases). V lost 2 bases and J 3 bases, leaving 17 bases between the germline ends. The CDR3 consists of 16 residues. From germline, CDR1 is KGHSH and CDR2 LQKENI. The CDR3 region is CASSPSSRGVYYEQYF. CDR3 DNA sequence: TGTGCCAGCTCACCAAGTAGCAGGGGGGTCTACTACGAGCAGTACTTC. The variable domain in full, with the rest retrieved from reference TRBV18 and TRBJ2-7, is NAGVMQNPRHLVRRRGQEARLRCSPMKGHSHVYWYRQLPEEGLKFMVYLQKENIIDESGMPKERFSAEFPKEGPSILRIQQVVRGDSAAYFCASSPSSRGVYYEQYFGPGTRLTVT.

This clonotype was detected a few times. The rearrangement uses TRBV12-3 or TRBV12-4 and TRBJ1-2, with D possibly being TRBD1 (5 bases). The CDR3 contains 15 residues. The V end lost 0 bases, the J end lost 7 bases, and 15 bases lay between the germline ends. CDR3 sequence (DNA): TGTGCCAGCAGTTTAGCCGGGATGGGGGGATCTGGCTACACCTTC. Protein sequence: CASSLAGMGGSGYTF.

This rearrangement joins TRBV7-8 to TRBJ2-7; D may match TRBD1 or TRBD2 (5 bases each). The CDR3 covers 15 residues. Trimming stripped 1 base from V and 5 bases from J, with 15 bases between. CDR1 and CDR2 (germline): SGHVS, FQNEAQ. Here the CDR3 reads CASSLVSGDGDEQYF. The CDR3 DNA is TGTGCCAGCAGCTTAGTGTCCGGGGACGGGGACGAGCAGTACTTC.

V is TRBV6-1 and J is TRBJ2-2; 8 bases match TRBD2. This CDR3 region has 15 residues. Germline V gives CDR1 MNHNS, CDR2 SASEGT. J gave up 6 bases and V 5 bases, and 8 bases lay outside the gene matches. The CDR3: CASSPQRGGPGELFF. The CDR3 nucleotides read TGTGCCAGCAGTCCCCAACGGGGGGGCCCCGGGGAGCTGTTTTTT.

The rearrangement joins TRBV7-2 to TRBJ2-3; TRBD1 is a possible D gene (5 bases). Trimming left V 0 bases short and J 2 bases short, with 9 bases between. Germline values: CDR1 SGHTA, CDR2 FQGNSA. The CDR3 spans 15 residues. The CDR3 nucleotides read TGTGCCAGCAGCTTAGCGTTCAGGGACACAGATACGCAGTATTTT. Protein product: CASSLAFRDTDTQYF.

This CDR3 reads CASSLGGQVSYEQYF. The CDR3 nucleotides read TGTGCCAGCAGCTTGGGGGGTCAGGTCTCCTACGAGCAGTACTTC. This rearrangement joins TRBV5-6 to TRBJ2-7; no clear D gene. This CDR3 spans 15 amino acids. Germline V gene data show CDR1 as SGHDT and CDR2 as YYEEEE. V was shortened by 0 bases and J by 0 bases, with 10 bases between the two germline ends.

This clonotype was seen a handful of times. The chain combines TRBV6-1 with TRBJ1-6; 10 nucleotides match TRBD1. With 6 bases clipped from V and 6 bases from J, the junction kept 11 bases outside the gene matches. Germline values: CDR1 MNHNS, CDR2 SASEGT. The CDR3 sequence is 17 residues long. CDR3 nucleotide sequence: TGTGCCAGCAGGACGATAGCCGGGACAGGGGTTAATTCACCCCTCCACTTT. Translation: CASRTIAGTGVNSPLHF.

V usage is TRBV6-4 and J usage is TRBJ2-1, with D possibly being TRBD1 or TRBD2 (5 bases each). Trimming shortened V by 3 bases and J by 5 bases, and 14 bases separated the two germline ends. From germline, CDR1 is MRHNA and CDR2 SNTAGT. This CDR3 has 15 residues. CDR3: CASSERSGTNNEQFF. The CDR3 nucleotides read TGTGCCAGCAGTGAAAGGTCTGGGACCAACAATGAGCAGTTCTTC.

This clonotype was seen only a few times. CDR3: CATSDPGTSEQYF. The DNA of the CDR3 is TGTGCCACCAGTGATCCCGGGACTTCCGAGCAGTACTTC. The gene calls are TRBV24-1 and TRBJ2-7; TRBD2 is a possible D gene (6 bases). V was cut by 3 bases and J by 6 bases, with 11 bases left in between. CDR3 size: 13 residues. The germline V gene encodes CDR1 KGHDR and CDR2 SFDVKD.

This clonotype came up a few times. The chain employs TRBV10-3 and TRBJ2-1; 7 positions agree with TRBD2. The V and J ends lost 0 bases and 2 bases, in that order; junction bases with no gene match: 4. The CDR3 loop spans 16 amino acids. Germline assignment: CDR1 ENHRY and CDR2 SYGVKD. The DNA for the CDR3 is TGTGCCATCAGTGAGTCGAGGGCGGGAGCCTACAATGAGCAGTTCTTC. Translation: CAISESRAGAYNEQFF.

The chain combines TRBV5-4 with TRBJ1-1; D unresolved. There are 13 residues in the CDR3. Germline CDR1 is SGHNT and CDR2 is YYREEE (reference sequence). Between the trimmed V and J ends, which lost 5 bases and 0 bases, there was a span of 8 bases. The CDR3: CASSKKMNTEAFF. DNA of the CDR3: TGTGCCAGCAGTAAAAAGATGAACACTGAAGCTTTCTTT.

In its sample, this clonotype was seen a few times. The rearrangement uses TRBV6-2 or TRBV6-3 and TRBJ2-7; 7 bases map to TRBD1. Germline assignment: CDR1 MNHEY and CDR2 SVGEGT. Germline trimming cut 6 bases from V and 0 bases from J; bases unmatched to any gene: 14. The CDR3 loop spans 17 amino acids. The DNA of the CDR3 is TGTGCCAGCAGCCCACGGAAAGGGGGCCTAAGCTCCTACGAGCAGTACTTC. As protein: CASSPRKGGLSSYEQYF.

This chain joins TRBV18 and TRBJ2-7; no clear D gene. The CDR3 loop spans 13 amino acids. The germline gives CDR1 KGHSH, CDR2 LQKENI. Trimming stripped 3 bases from V and 5 bases from J, with 11 bases between. For the CDR3, the DNA is TGTGCCAGCTCACCTAGCACTCTCCACGAGCAGTACTTC. It codes for CASSPSTLHEQYF. Together with reference TRBV18 and TRBJ2-7, the CDR3 gives the full variable domain: NAGVMQNPRHLVRRRGQEARLRCSPMKGHSHVYWYRQLPEEGLKFMVYLQKENIIDESGMPKERFSAEFPKEGPSILRIQQVVRGDSAAYFCASSPSTLHEQYFGPGTRLTVT.

This clonotype has a count of ten or more. The J gene is TRBJ1-1, the V gene TRBV7-9; no clear D. The germline V and J ends were trimmed by 1 base and 0 bases, with 9 bases remaining between them. The CDR3 is 15 residues long. Germline assignment: CDR1 SEHNR and CDR2 FQNEAQ (reference sequence). The CDR3 protein is CASSLVGQLNTEAFF. CDR3 nucleotides: TGTGCCAGCAGCTTAGTTGGGCAGCTGAACACTGAAGCTTTCTTT. Full variable domain (rest looked up from reference TRBV7-9 and TRBJ1-1): DTGVSQNPRHKITKRGQNVTFRCDPISEHNRLYWYRQTLGQGPEFLTYFQNEAQLEKSRLLSDRFSAERPKGSFSTLEIQRTEQGDSAMYLCASSLVGQLNTEAFFGQGTRLTVV.

About this clonotype itself: Its ends do not fully match the called genes, so a read error is possible. The chain links TRBV7-7 to TRBJ2-1; possibly TRBD2 for D (6 bases). The CDR3 runs 17 residues. CDR1 is SSHAT and CDR2 is FNYEAQ in the germline V gene (reference sequence). In DNA form, the CDR3 reads TGTGCTAGCAGCGATTCCTTTCGGGGGTTCTCCTACAATGAGCAGTTCTTC. Amino acids: CASSDSFRGFSYNEQFF.

This chain connects TRBV4-2 to TRBJ2-5; D gene ambiguous. This CDR3 has 12 amino acids. The germline V gene has CDR1 LGHNA and CDR2 YNFKEQ. V lost 10 bases and J lost 4, with 13 bases in between. CDR3 sequence (DNA): TGTGCCATCGGCGCGCTCGTAGAGACCCAGTACTTC. Amino acid sequence: CAIGALVETQYF.

This clonotype was seen many times. J is TRBJ1-2 and V is TRBV3-1; D remains unclear. The CDR3 sequence is 13 residues long. V lost 6 bases to trimming and J lost 6 bases, with 14 bases between them. Germline CDR1 and CDR2: LGHDT and YNNKEL (reference sequence). The CDR3 spells CASSRTAAHGYTF. The DNA for the CDR3 is TGTGCCAGCAGTCGCACAGCGGCCCATGGCTACACCTTC.

This CDR3 is CASSLPRGGYTF. The CDR3 nucleotides read TGTGCCAGCAGCTTGCCAAGGGGTGGCTACACCTTC. The chain recombines TRBV5-6 with TRBJ1-2, with D perhaps matching TRBD1 (5 bases). The CDR3 extends over 12 amino acids. The germline V gene has CDR1 SGHDT and CDR2 YYEEEE. V lost 1 base and J lost 7, with 8 bases in between.

This clonotype occurred a few times. The chain uses TRBV5-1 and TRBJ2-3; 10 positions match TRBD2. The germline V gene has CDR1 SGHRS and CDR2 YFSETQ. The CDR3 loop spans 15 amino acids. J lost 1 base, V lost 3 bases, and 2 bases had no gene match. CDR3 DNA: TGCGCCAGCAGCTCCGGGACTAGCGGCACAGATACGCAGTATTTT. It yields the protein CASSSGTSGTDTQYF.

This clonotype has just a few counts. V usage is TRBV9 and J usage is TRBJ2-2; D is ambiguous. From germline, CDR1 is SGDLS and CDR2 YYNGEE. V dropped 0 bases and J dropped 5 bases, with 11 bases sitting between them. The CDR3 is 15 residues long. CDR3 nucleotide sequence: TGTGCCAGCAGCGTAGTGGGGATAGGTACCGGGGAGCTGTTTTTT. Amino acid sequence: CASSVVGIGTGELFF.